The text below deals with one T cell receptor beta chain. Generated by immunoSEQ multiplex PCR, the TCRdb table keeps only in-frame clones and is missing some. The sample contains approximately 210,000 clones, approximately 82% of which appear only once. The CDR3 totals 15 residues. V lost 4 bases and J lost 4, with 17 bases in between. CDR1 is SGHRS, CDR2 YFSETQ, per germline. The source of the sample is a study of blood T cell repertoires in COVID-19. Study details: T cells, B-cell-depleted T cells, or PBMCs supplied cDNA or gDNA.

Sequencing used PBMCs or T cells enriched from blood (not recorded which). The V gene is TRBV5-1, the J gene TRBJ1-2; TRBD1 is a possible D gene (6 bases). The sequence was collected from a man aged 35-49 years who had recovered from COVID-19. The CDR3 here is CASSALGHGVYGYTF. CDR3 coding DNA: TGCGCCAGCAGCGCCCTGGGACACGGGGTCTATGGCTACACCTTC. The full variable domain, its missing parts supplied by reference TRBV5-1 and TRBJ1-2, is KAGVTQTPRYLIKTRGQQVTLSCSPISGHRSVSWYQQTPGQGLQFLFEYFSETQRNKGNFPGRFSGRQFSNSRSEMNVSTLELGDSALYLCASSALGHGVYGYTFGSGTRLTVV.